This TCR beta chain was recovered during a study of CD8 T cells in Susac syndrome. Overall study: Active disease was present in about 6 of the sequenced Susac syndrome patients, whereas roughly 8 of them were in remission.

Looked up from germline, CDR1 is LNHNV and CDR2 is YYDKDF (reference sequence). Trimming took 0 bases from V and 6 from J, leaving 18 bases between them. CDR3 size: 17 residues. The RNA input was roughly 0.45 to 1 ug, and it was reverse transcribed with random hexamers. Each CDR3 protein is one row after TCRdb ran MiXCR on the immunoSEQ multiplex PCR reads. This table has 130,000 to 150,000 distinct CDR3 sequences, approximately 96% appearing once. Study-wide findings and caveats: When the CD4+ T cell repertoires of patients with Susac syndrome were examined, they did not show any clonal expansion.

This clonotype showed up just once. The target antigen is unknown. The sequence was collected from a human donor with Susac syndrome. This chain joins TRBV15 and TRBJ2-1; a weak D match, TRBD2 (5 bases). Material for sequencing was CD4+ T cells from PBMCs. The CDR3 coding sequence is TGTGCCACCAGCAGAGATGATGCGGGTTGGAAGCTCAATGAGCAGTTCTTC. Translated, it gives CATSRDDAGWKLNEQFF. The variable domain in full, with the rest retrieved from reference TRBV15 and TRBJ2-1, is DAMVIQNPRYQVTQFGKPVTLSCSQTLNHNVMYWYQQKSSQAPKLLFHYYDKDFNNEADTPDNFQSRRPNTSFCFLDIRSPGLGDTAMYLCATSRDDAGWKLNEQFFGPGTRLTVL.